Listed here is a single T cell receptor beta chain. The antigen is unknown. The data originate from a study of OX40 agonist ivuxolimab in advanced cancers. Study context: The dose-escalation cohort was around 83% male, with a mean age of 60 years, ranging about 23 to 79. Partial responses were achieved by three patients, one with hepatocellular carcinoma and two with cutaneous melanoma.

Whole-study results and caveats: In general, CD8+ T cells held more expanded clones than CD4+ did, on average.

TCRdb's copy holds only in-frame clones and misses some; the assay was immunoSEQ multiplex PCR. In the table there are 70,000 or so clones, about 85% of which are singletons. The V gene lost 3 bases and the J gene lost 8 bases, with 17 bases spanning the gap. CDR1 SGHAT and CDR2 FQNNGV come from the germline V gene. The CDR3 runs to 16 residues. Sample: CD4+ or CD8+ T cells sorted from blood, taken in a trial of the OX40 agonist ivuxolimab. This clonotype originated in an adult with an advanced solid tumor such as melanoma, head and neck, liver or kidney cancer. The rearrangement links TRBV11-2 to TRBJ1-6; the D gene is possibly TRBD1 (6 bases). This CDR3 reads CASSFNGGGLDSPLHF. The DNA of the CDR3 is TGTGCCAGCAGCTTTAACGGGGGGGGCTTAGATTCACCCCTCCACTTT.